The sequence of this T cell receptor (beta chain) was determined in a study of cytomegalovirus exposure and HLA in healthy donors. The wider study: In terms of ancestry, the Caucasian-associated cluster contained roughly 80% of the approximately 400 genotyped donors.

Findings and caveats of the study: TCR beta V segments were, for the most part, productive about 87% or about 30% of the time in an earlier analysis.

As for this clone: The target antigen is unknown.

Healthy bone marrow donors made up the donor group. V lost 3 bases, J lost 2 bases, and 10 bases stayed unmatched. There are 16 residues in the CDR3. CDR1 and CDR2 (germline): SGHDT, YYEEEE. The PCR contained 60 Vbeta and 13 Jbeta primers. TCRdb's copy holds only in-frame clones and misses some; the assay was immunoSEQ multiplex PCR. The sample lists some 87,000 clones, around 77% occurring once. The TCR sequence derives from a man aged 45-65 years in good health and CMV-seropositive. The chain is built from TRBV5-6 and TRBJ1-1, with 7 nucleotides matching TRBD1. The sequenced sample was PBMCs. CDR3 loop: CASSSQWAGGNTEAFF. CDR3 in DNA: TGTGCCAGCAGCTCCCAGTGGGCAGGGGGAAACACTGAAGCTTTCTTT.